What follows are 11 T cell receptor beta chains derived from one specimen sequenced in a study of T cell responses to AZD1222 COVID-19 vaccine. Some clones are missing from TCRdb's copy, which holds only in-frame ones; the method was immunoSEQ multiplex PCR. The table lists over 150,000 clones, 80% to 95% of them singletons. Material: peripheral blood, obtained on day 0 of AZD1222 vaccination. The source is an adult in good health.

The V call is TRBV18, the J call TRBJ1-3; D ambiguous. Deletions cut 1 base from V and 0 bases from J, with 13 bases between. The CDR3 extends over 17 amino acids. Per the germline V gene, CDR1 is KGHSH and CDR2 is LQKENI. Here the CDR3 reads CASSPLPISDSGNTIYF. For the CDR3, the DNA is TGTGCCAGCTCACCACTCCCCATCAGCGACTCTGGAAACACCATATATTTT. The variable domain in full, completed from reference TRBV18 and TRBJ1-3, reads NAGVMQNPRHLVRRRGQEARLRCSPMKGHSHVYWYRQLPEEGLKFMVYLQKENIIDESGMPKERFSAEFPKEGPSILRIQQVVRGDSAAYFCASSPLPISDSGNTIYFGEGSWLTVV.

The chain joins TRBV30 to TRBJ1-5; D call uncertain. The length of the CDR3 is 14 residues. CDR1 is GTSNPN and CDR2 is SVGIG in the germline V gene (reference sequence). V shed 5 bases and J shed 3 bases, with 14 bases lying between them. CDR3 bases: TGTGCCTGGGGAGGTAACCACCTCAATCAGCCCCAGCATTTT. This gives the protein CAWGGNHLNQPQHF.

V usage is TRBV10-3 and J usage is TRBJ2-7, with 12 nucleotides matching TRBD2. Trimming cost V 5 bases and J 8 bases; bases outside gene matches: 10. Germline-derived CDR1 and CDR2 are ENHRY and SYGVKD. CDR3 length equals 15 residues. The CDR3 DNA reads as TGTGCCATCAGTAACCCGTGGACTAGCGGGATTCAGCAGTACTTC. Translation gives CAISNPWTSGIQQYF.

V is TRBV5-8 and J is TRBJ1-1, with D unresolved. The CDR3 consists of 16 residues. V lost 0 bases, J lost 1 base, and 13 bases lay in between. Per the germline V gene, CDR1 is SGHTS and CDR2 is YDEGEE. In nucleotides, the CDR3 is TGTGCCAGCAGCTTGGCCGTGGAGACAAGGAACACTGAAGCTTTCTTT. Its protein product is CASSLAVETRNTEAFF.

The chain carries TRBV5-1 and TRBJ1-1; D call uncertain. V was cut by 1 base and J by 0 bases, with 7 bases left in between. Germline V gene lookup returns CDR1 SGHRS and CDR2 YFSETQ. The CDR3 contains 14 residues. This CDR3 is CASSLQVMNTEAFF. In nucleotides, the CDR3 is TGCGCCAGCAGCTTGCAGGTCATGAACACTGAAGCTTTCTTT.

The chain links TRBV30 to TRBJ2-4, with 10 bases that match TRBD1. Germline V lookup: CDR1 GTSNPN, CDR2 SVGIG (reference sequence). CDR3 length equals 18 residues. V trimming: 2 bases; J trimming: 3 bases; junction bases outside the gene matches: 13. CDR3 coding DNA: TGTGCCTGGAGTCCCTTGGACAGGGGGGGAATAGGCAAAAACATTCAGTACTTC. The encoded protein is CAWSPLDRGGIGKNIQYF.

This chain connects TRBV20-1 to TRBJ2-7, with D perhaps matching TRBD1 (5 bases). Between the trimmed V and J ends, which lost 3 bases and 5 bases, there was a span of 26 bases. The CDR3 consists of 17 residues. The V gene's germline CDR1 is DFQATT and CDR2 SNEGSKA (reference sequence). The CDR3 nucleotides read TGCAGTGCTAGTTCGAGCTTAGGGGCAGATCGCCGGGACGAGCAGTACTTC. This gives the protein CSASSSLGADRRDEQYF.

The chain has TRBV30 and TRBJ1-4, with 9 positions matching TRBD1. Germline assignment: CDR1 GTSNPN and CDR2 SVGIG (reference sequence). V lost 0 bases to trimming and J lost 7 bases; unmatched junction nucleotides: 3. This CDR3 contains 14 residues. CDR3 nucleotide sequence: TGTGCCTGGAGTGTGGGACAGGGAGGTGAAAAACTGTTTTTT. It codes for CAWSVGQGGEKLFF. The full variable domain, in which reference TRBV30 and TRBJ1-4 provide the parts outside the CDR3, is SQTIHQWPATLVQPVGSPLSLECTVEGTSNPNLYWYRQAAGRGLQLLFYSVGIGQISSEVPQNLSASRPQDRQFILSSKKLLLSDSGFYLCAWSVGQGGEKLFFGSGTQLSVL.

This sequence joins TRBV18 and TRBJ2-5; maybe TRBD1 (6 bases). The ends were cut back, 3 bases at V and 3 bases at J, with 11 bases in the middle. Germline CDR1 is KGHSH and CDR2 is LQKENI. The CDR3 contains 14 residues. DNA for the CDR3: TGTGCCAGCTCACCGAGTAACAGGGAAGAGACCCAGTACTTC. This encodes CASSPSNREETQYF.

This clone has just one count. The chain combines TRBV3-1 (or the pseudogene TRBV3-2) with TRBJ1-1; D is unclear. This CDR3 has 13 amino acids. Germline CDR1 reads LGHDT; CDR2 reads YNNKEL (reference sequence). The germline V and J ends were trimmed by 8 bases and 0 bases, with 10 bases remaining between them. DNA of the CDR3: TGTGCCAGCTTGAGAAACATGAACACTGAAGCTTTCTTT. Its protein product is CASLRNMNTEAFF.

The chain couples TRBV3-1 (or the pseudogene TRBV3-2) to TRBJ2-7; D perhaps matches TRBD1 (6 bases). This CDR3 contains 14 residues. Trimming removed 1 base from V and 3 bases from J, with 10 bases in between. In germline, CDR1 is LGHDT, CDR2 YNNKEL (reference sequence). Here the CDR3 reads CASSQGTALYEQYF. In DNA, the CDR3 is TGTGCCAGCAGCCAAGGGACAGCGCTCTACGAGCAGTACTTC.